This entry concerns a single TCR beta chain. TCRdb processed the RT-PCR reads anew with MiXCR; each CDR3 protein has one entry. The table includes more than 550,000 distinct CDR3 sequences, 12% to 15% detected once. CDR1 and CDR2 (germline): MNHEY, SMNVEV (reference sequence). The CDR3 extends over 16 amino acids. V lost 4 bases and J lost 4, with 19 bases in between. The TCR originated in a female donor in good health, serving as a healthy control. The rearrangement uses TRBV27 and TRBJ1-2; D uncertain. The sequenced sample consisted of memory CD4+ T cells from blood. In DNA form, the CDR3 reads TGTGCCAGCAGTTCCTTAGGCCCTGTGGCACTCTATGGCTACACCTTC. It codes for CASSSLGPVALYGYTF.